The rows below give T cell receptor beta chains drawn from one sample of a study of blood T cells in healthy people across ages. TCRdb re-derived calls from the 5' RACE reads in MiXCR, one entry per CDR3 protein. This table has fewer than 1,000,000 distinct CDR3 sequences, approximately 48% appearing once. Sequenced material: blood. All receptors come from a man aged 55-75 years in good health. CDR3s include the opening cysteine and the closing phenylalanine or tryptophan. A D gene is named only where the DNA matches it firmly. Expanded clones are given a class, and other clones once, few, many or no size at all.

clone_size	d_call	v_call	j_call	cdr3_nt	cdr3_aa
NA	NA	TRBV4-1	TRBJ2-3	TGCGCCAGCAGCCAAGATCCGGGGGGCAGATCGGGGACGGCTAGCACAGATACGCAGTATTTT	CASSQDPGGRSGTASTDTQYF
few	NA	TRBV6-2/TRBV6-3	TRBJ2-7	TGTGCCAGCAGTTACCGGGGACGTGGGATCTCCTACGAGCAGTACTTC	CASSYRGRGISYEQYF
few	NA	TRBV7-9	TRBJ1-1	TGTGCCAGCAGCTCAACAGAAAGCACTGAAGCTTTCTTT	CASSSTESTEAFF
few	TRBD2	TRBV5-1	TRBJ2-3	TGCGCCAGCAGCGTGGGACTAGTAACAGATACGCAGTATTTT	CASSVGLVTDTQYF
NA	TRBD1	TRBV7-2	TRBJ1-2	TGTGCCAGCAGCTTCGACAGGGCCCCAAACTATGGCTACACCTTC	CASSFDRAPNYGYTF
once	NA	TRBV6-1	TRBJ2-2	TGTGCCAGCAGTAGACAGGTGGACACCGGGGAGCTGTTTTTT	CASSRQVDTGELFF
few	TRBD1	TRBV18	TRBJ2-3	TGTGCCAGCTCACCAGGGACAGGGGGCGGCACAGATACGCAGTATTTT	CASSPGTGGGTDTQYF
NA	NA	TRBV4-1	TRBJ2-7	TGCGCCAGCAGCCGAGGAGTCGGGAGCTCCTACGAGCAGTACTTC	CASSRGVGSSYEQYF
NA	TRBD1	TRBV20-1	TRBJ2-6	TGCAGTGCTAGTGGGGACAGGCGCTCTGGGGCCAACGTCCTGACTTTC	CSASGDRRSGANVLTF
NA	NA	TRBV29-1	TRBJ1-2	TGCAGCGTTGAGGAGGGTACTAACTATGGCTACACCTTC	CSVEEGTNYGYTF
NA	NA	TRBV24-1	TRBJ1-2	TGTGCCACCAGTGATTTGGCCGGGACCCAAGGCTACACCTTC	CATSDLAGTQGYTF
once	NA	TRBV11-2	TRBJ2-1	TGTGCCAGCAACGCGATTCAGGGCGGTGAGCGGTTCTTC	CASNAIQGGERFF
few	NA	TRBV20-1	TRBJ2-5	TGCAGGATCTCGGGGGGCTGGGAGACCCAGTACTTC	CRISGGWETQYF
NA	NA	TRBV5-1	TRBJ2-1	TGCGCCAGCGGCTCCGGGACGGAAAACAATGAGCAGTTCTTC	CASGSGTENNEQFF
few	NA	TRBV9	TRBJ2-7	TGTGCCAGCAGCGTAGATGCAGGTTCCTACGAGCAGTACTTC	CASSVDAGSYEQYF
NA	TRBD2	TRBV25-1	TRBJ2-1	TGTGCCAGCAGTGAACTCGGGAAGCCGGGACTAGCGAACCATGAGCAGTTCTTC	CASSELGKPGLANHEQFF
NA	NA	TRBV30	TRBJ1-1	TGTGCCTGGAGTGCAGGGTTCACTGAAGCTTTCTTT	CAWSAGFTEAFF
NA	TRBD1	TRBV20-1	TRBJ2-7	TGCAGTGCTAGATCTGGGACAGATACCTACGAGCAGTACTTC	CSARSGTDTYEQYF
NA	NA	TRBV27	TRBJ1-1	TGTGCCAGCAGCAAGGCCAGAATGAACACTGAAGCTTTCTTT	CASSKARMNTEAFF
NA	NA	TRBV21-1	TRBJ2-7	TGTGCCAGCCAACGCGATGAGCAGTACTTC	CASQRDEQYF
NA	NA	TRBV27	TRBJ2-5	TGTGCCACCAGGGCTGGGGGGTGGGAGACCCAGTACTTC	CATRAGGWETQYF
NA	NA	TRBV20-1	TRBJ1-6	TGCAGTGCTAGGGCTGGGGTTCTTAATTCACCCCTCCACTTT	CSARAGVLNSPLHF
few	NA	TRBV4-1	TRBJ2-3	TGCGCCAGCAGCCAAGATAGGCCAGGGACCTCCACAGATACGCAGTATTTT	CASSQDRPGTSTDTQYF
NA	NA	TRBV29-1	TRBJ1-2	TGCAGCGTTGAAGATCCCGACGGGGGCTCAGGGGGCTACACCTTC	CSVEDPDGGSGGYTF
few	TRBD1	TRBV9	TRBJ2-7	TGTGCCAGCAGTGTAGGACAGGGGCGGTGGGAGCAGTACTTC	CASSVGQGRWEQYF
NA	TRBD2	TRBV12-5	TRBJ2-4	TGTGCTAGTGGTCCTAGCGGGGTGCCAAACATTCAGTACTTC	CASGPSGVPNIQYF
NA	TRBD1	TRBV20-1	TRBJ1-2	TGCAGTGCCAACAGACAGGGAGGCTATGGCTACACCTTC	CSANRQGGYGYTF
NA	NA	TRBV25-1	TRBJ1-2	TGTGCCAGCAGGTACTCCTATGGCTACACCTTC	CASRYSYGYTF
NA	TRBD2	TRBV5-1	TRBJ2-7	TGCGCCAGCAGCACGGGTAGCGGGGTCGCCTACGAGCAGTACTTC	CASSTGSGVAYEQYF
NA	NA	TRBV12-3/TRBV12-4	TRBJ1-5	TGTGCCAGCCGGGCCGGGAATCAGCCCCAGCATTTT	CASRAGNQPQHF
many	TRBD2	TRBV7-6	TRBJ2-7	TGTGCCAGCAGCTTAGCCGGGGGGGAGCAGTACTTC	CASSLAGGEQYF
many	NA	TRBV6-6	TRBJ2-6	TGTGCCAGCACGGGCCCTGGCGGCTACTCTGGGGCCAACGTCCTGACTTTC	CASTGPGGYSGANVLTF
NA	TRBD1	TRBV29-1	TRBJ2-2	TGCAGCGGGGGACAGGGGGCTCCCACCGGGGAGCTGTTTTTT	CSGGQGAPTGELFF
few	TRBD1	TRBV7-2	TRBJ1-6	TGTGCCAGCAGCGGGCAGGGGGCAAATAATTCACCCCTCCACTTT	CASSGQGANNSPLHF
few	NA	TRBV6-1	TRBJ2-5	TGTGCCAGCGACCGGGGGCGACAAGAGACCCAGTACTTC	CASDRGRQETQYF
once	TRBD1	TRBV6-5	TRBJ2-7	TGTGCCAGCAGTCCGGCGACAGGGGGGTACAATGAGCAGTACTTC	CASSPATGGYNEQYF
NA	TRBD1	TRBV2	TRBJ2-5	TGTGCCAGCAGACGGGGACAGGGTAATCGGACCCAGTACTTC	CASRRGQGNRTQYF
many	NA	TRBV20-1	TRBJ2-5	TGCAGTGCTAGGCGCGAGACCCAGTACTTC	CSARRETQYF
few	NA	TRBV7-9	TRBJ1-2	TGTGCCAGCAAACACAAGGGGCGTCGCGGCTACACCTTC	CASKHKGRRGYTF
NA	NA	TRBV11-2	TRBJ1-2	TGTGCCAGCAGCGACGCAGGGGCGCCTAACTATGGCTACACCTTC	CASSDAGAPNYGYTF
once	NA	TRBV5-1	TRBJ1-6	TGCGCCAGCAGGTGGGGGGATAATTCACCCCTCCACTTT	CASRWGDNSPLHF